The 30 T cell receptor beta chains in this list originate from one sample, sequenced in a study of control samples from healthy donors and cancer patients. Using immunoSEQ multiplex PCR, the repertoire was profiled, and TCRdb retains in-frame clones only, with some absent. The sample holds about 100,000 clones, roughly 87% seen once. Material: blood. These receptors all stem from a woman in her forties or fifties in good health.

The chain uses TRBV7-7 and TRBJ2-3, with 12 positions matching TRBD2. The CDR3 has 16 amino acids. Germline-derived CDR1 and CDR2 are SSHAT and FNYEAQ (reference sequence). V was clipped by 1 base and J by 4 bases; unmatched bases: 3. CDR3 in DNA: TGTGCCAGCAGCTTAGGCAGACTAGCGGGAGCAGATACGCAGTATTTT. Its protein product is CASSLGRLAGADTQYF.

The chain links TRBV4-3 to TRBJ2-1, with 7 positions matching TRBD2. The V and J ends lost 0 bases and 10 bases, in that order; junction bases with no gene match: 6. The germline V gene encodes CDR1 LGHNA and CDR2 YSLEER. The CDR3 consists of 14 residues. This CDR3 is CASSQDRGVREQFF. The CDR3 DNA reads TGCGCCAGCAGCCAAGATCGGGGGGTACGGGAGCAGTTCTTC.

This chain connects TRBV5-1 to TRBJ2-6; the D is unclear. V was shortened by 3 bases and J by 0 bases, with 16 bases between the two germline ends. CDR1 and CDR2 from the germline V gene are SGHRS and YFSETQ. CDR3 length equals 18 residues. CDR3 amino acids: CASSSTPLGVSGANVLTF. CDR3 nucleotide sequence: TGCGCCAGCAGCTCCACTCCGCTCGGCGTCTCTGGGGCCAACGTCCTGACTTTC.

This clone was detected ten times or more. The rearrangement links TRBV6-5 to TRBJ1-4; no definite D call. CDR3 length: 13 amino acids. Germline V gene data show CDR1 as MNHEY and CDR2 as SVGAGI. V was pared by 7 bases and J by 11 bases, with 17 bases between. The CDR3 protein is CASTPDRNGKLFF. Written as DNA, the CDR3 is TGTGCCAGCACCCCGGACCGCAATGGGAAACTGTTTTTT.

CDR3 nucleotides: TGTGCCAGCAGCTTAGAGCGCACAGATACGCAGTATTTT. Protein sequence: CASSLERTDTQYF. The chain links TRBV7-3 to TRBJ2-3; no reliable D call. Per the germline V gene, CDR1 is SGHTA and CDR2 is FQGTGA. Deletions cut 2 bases from V and 1 base from J, with 4 bases between. The CDR3 has 13 residues.

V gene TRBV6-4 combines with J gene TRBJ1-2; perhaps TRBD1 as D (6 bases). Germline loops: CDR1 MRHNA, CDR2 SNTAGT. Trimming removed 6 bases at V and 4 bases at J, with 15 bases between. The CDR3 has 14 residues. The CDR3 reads CASSPSQGLYGYTF. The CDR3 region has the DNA TGTGCCAGCAGCCCTTCGCAGGGGCTCTATGGCTACACCTTC.

The CDR3 DNA reads TGTGCCAGCAGCCCACGGGACAGGGCGAACACTGAAGCTTTCTTT. This translates into CASSPRDRANTEAFF. V and J are TRBV3-1 (or the pseudogene TRBV3-2) and TRBJ1-1, with TRBD1 matching over 9 bases. CDR3 length equals 15 residues. The germline V gene encodes CDR1 LGHDT and CDR2 YNNKEL (reference sequence). Trimming removed 4 bases from V and 1 base from J; junction bases left unmatched: 4.

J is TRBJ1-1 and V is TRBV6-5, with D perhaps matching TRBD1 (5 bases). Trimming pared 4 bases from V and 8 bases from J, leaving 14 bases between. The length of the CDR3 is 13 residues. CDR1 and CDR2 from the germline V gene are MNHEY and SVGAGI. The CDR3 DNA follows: TGTGCCAGCAGTTCTAGGGACGCACGGGAAGCTTTCTTT. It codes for CASSSRDAREAFF.

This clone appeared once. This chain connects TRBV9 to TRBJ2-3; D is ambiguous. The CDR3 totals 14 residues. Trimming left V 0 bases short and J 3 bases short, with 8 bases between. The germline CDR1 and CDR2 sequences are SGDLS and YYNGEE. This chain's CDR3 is CASSVAMGTDTQYF. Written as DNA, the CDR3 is TGTGCCAGCAGCGTAGCTATGGGGACAGATACGCAGTATTTT.

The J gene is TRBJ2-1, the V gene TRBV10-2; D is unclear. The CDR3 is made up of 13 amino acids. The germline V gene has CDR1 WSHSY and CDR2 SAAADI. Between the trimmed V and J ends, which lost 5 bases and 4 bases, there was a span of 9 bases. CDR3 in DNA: TGCGCCAGCAGTTACAGTCCTTACAATGAGCAGTTCTTC. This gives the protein CASSYSPYNEQFF.

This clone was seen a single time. The CDR3 loop is CASSFSGRATDTQYF. CDR3 DNA: TGTGCCAGCAGTTTTAGCGGGAGGGCCACAGATACGCAGTATTTT. The J gene is TRBJ2-3, the V gene TRBV6-5; 11 bases are a match to TRBD2. This CDR3 contains 15 residues. V gave up 4 bases and J gave up 2 bases; unmatched junction bases: 2. Germline CDR1 is MNHEY and CDR2 is SVGAGI.

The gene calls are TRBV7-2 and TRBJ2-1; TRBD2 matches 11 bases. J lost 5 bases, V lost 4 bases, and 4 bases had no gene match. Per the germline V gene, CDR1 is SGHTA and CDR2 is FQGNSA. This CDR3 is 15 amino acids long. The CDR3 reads CASSSILAGDNEQFF. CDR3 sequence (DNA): TGTGCCAGCAGCTCTATACTAGCGGGGGACAATGAGCAGTTCTTC.

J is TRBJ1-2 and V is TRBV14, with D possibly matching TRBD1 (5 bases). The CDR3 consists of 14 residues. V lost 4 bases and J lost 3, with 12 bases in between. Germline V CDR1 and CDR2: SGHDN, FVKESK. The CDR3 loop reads CASSPRAQHYGYTF. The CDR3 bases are TGTGCCAGCAGCCCCAGGGCCCAACACTATGGCTACACCTTC.

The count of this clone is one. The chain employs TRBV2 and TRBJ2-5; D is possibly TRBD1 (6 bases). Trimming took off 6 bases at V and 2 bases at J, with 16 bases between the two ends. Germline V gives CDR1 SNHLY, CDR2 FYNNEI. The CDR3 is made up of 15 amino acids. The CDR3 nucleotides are TGTGCCAGCAGCGGGCAGGGGCTCGGTCAAGAGACCCAGTACTTC. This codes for CASSGQGLGQETQYF. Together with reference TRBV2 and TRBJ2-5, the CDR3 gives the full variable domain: EPEVTQTPSHQVTQMGQEVILRCVPISNHLYFYWYRQILGQKVEFLVSFYNNEISEKSEIFDDQFSVERPDGSNFTLKIRSTKLEDSAMYFCASSGQGLGQETQYFGPGTRLLVL.

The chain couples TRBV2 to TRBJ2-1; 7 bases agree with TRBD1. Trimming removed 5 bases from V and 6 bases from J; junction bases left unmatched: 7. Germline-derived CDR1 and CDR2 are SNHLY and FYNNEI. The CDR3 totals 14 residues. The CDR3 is CASSKGQTPNEQFF. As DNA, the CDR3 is TGTGCCAGCAGTAAGGGACAGACGCCCAATGAGCAGTTCTTC.

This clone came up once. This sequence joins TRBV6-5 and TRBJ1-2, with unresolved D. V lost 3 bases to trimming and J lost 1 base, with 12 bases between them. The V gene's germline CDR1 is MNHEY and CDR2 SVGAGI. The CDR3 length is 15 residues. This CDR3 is CASSYALGINYGYTF. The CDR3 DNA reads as TGTGCCAGCAGTTATGCGTTGGGCATTAACTATGGCTACACCTTC.

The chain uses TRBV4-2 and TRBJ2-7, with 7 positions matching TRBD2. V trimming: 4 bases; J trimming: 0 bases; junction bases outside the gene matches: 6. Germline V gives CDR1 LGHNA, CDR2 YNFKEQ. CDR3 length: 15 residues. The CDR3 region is CASSPRAGDSYEQYF. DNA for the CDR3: TGTGCCAGCAGCCCCCGCGCGGGGGACTCCTACGAGCAGTACTTC.

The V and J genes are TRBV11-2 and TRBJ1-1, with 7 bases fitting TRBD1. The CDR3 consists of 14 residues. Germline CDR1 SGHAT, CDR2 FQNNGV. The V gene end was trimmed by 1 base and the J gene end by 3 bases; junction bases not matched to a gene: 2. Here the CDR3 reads CASSLGRGHTEAFF. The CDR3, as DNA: TGTGCCAGCAGCTTAGGAAGGGGGCACACTGAAGCTTTCTTT.

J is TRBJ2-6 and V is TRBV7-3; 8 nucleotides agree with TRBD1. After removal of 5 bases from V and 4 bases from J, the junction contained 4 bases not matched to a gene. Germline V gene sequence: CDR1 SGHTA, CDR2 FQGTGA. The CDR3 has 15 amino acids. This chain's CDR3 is CASSPTGGGANVLTF. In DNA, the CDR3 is TGTGCCAGCAGCCCTACAGGGGGAGGGGCCAACGTCCTGACTTTC.

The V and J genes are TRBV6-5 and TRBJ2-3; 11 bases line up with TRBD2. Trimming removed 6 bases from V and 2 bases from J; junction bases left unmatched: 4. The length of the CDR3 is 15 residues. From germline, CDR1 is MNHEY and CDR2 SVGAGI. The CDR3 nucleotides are TGTGCCAGCAGGACTAGCGGGGACTTCACAGATACGCAGTATTTT. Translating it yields CASRTSGDFTDTQYF.

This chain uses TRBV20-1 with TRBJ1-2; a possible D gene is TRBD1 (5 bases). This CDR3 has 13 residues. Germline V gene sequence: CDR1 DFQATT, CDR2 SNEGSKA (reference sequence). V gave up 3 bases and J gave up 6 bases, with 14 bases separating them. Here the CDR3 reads CSASLGRQDGYTF. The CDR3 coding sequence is TGCAGTGCTAGTTTGGGGCGACAAGATGGCTACACCTTC.

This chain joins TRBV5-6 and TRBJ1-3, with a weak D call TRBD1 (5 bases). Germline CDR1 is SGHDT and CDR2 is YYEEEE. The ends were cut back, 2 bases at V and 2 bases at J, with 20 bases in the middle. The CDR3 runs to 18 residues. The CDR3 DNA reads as TGTGCCAGCAGCTTTCGGGGCTGGGGCATGACCGCTGGAAACACCATATATTTT. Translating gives CASSFRGWGMTAGNTIYF.

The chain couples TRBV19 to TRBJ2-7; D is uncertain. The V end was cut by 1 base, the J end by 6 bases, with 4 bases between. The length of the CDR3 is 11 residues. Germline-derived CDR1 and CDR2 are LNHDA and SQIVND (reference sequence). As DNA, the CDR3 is TGTGCCAGTAGTATAGGGGGCGAGCAGTACTTC. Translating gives CASSIGGEQYF.

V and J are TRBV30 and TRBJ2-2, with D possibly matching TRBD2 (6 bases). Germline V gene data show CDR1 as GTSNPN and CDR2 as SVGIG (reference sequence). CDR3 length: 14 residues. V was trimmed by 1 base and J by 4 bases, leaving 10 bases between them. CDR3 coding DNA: TGTGCCTGGAGTGAGGGACTTGCCACCGGGGAGCTGTTTTTT. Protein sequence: CAWSEGLATGELFF. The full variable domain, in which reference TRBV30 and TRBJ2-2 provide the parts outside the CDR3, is SQTIHQWPATLVQPVGSPLSLECTVEGTSNPNLYWYRQAAGRGLQLLFYSVGIGQISSEVPQNLSASRPQDRQFILSSKKLLLSDSGFYLCAWSEGLATGELFFGEGSRLTVL.

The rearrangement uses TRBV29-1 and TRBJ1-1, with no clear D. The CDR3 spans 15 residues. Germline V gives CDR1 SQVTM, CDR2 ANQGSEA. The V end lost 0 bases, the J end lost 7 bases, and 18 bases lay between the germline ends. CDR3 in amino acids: CSVEDGNFLNLEAFF. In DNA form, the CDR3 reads TGCAGCGTTGAAGACGGCAATTTTTTGAACCTTGAAGCTTTCTTT.

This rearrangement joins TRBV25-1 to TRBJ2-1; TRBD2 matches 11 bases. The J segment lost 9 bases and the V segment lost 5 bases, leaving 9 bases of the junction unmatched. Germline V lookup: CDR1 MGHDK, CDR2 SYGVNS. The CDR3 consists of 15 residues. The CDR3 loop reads CASSKTGTSGGEQFF. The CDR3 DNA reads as TGTGCCAGCAGTAAGACCGGGACTAGCGGTGGTGAGCAGTTCTTC.

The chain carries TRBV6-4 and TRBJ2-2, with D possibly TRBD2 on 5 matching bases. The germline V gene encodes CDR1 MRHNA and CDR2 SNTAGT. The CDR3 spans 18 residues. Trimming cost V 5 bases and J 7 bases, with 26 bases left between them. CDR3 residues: CASSPDFREPRSVGELFF. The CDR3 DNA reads TGTGCCAGCAGTCCTGACTTTAGGGAGCCTCGGAGTGTCGGGGAGCTGTTTTTT.

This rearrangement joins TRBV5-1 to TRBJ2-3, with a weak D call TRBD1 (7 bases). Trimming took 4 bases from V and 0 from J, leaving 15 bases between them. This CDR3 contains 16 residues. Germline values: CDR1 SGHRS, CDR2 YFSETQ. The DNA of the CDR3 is TGCGCCAGCAGCCCCACGACAGGGACTAGCACAGATACGCAGTATTTT. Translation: CASSPTTGTSTDTQYF.

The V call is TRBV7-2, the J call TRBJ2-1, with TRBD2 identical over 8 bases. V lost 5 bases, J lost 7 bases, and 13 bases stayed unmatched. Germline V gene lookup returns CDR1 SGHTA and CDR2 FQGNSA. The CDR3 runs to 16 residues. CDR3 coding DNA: TGTGCCAGCAGCCCTCGACACTTAGGGACTAGTAATGAGCAGTTCTTC. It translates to CASSPRHLGTSNEQFF.

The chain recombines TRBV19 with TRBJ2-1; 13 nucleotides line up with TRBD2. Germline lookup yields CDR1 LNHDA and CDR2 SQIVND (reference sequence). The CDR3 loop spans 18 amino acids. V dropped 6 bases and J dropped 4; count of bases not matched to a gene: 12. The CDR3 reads CASSGLAGAKAVYNEQFF. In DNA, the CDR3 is TGTGCCAGTAGCGGACTAGCGGGGGCTAAGGCCGTGTACAATGAGCAGTTCTTC. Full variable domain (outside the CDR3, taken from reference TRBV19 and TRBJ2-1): DGGITQSPKYLFRKEGQNVTLSCEQNLNHDAMYWYRQDPGQGLRLIYYSQIVNDFQKGDIAEGYSVSREKKESFPLTVTSAQKNPTAFYLCASSGLAGAKAVYNEQFFGPGTRLTVL.